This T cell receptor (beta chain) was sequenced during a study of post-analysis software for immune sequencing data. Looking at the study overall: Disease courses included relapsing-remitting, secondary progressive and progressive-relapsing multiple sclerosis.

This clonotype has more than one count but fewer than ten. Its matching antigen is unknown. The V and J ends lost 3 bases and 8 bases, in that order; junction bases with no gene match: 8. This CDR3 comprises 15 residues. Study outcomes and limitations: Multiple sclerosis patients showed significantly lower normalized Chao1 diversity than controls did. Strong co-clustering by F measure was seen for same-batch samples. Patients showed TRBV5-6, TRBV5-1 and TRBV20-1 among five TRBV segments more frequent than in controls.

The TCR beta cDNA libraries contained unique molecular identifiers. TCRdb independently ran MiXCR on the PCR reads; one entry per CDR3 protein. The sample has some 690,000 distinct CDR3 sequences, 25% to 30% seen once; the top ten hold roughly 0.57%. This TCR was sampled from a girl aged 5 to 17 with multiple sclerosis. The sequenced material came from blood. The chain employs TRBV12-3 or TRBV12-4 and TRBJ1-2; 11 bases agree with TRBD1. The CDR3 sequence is CASSFGTGGIRGYTF. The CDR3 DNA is TGTGCCAGCAGTTTCGGGACAGGGGGAATCAGAGGCTACACCTTC.